This T cell receptor (beta chain) was found in a study of blood T cell repertoires in COVID-19 (dated by TCRdb to 2019 to 2021). Study-wide context: Samples covering the acute and convalescent phases of COVID-19 were provided by collaborators in the United States, Italy and Spain. The material from the prospective study consisted of cDNA or gDNA derived from T cells, B-cell-depleted T cells, or PBMCs. Subjects who had been exposed to COVID-19, were actively infected with it, or had recovered from it provided the deeply sampled blood TCRbeta repertoires that made up the dataset. The repertoires were released in a freely available public database intended as a resource for research on the immune response to SARS-CoV-2. Samples were obtained from the ongoing ImmuneRACE study (first 160 participants) and from about 1,300 subjects provided by 6 global collaborators. The sample metadata nearly always contained a de-identified subject ID, COVID-19 status, age in years and sex. Where available, HLA class I and class II types were obtained from metadata supplied by the sample provider rather than from assay-based typing. Overall results and qualifications from the work: How much clinical and demographic metadata was included differed by source and by participant, and the metadata was provided uncurated.

The CDR3 contains 14 residues, cysteine and phenylalanine counted. The kept DNA is CDR3 alone, 42 bases in frame from the first base. V loses 8 bases at its end and J loses 1 base; junction bases beyond the gene matches: 8. In the germline V gene, CDR1 corresponds to MDHEN and CDR2 to SYDVKM. TCRbeta CDR3 regions were amplified from genomic DNA by means of the immunoSEQ Assay, a bias-controlled multiplex PCR. Turning to the authors' computational methods: Within the assay, amplification of reference gene primers was used to estimate how many nucleated cells each sample contained. To quantify the absolute abundance of each unique TCRbeta CDR3 rearrangement, sequence reads were collapsed and filtered. For each sample, productive Simpson clonality was calculated by taking the square root of Simpson's diversity index across productive rearrangements. TCRdb limited this immuneACCESS table to in-frame rearrangements with V and J called. A share of clones is missing; checked studies link under half to unresolved V genes, and the rest is unexplained. D and trimming were read from the DNA, whereas the V and J calls and clone size are those reported in that table. The sample table holds under 250,000 clones, of which roughly 85% were seen once. The ten biggest clones cover 10% to 11% of the sample.

About this clone: Its recognized antigen is unknown. Base qualities were left out, and no much larger clone turns up one base away.

In the prospective study, participants were roughly 18 to 100 years old, resided in approximately 25 geographic areas of the United States, and were enrolled through a virtual design. To assign participants to cohorts, the prospective study relied on clinical history that participants themselves reported in a screening survey and a study questionnaire. Recovered participants in ImmuneRACE Cohort 3 were defined as having two consecutive negative NP/OP PCR tests, clearance from a healthcare professional, or resolution of symptoms. In the prospective study, mobile phlebotomists collected whole blood, serum and a nasopharyngeal or oropharyngeal swab from each participant. Prospective study participants could optionally give additional blood draws and questionnaires over an approximately two-month period. Blood samples from the prospective study were shipped frozen or at room temperature prior to DNA extraction.

This TCR came from a man aged 25-45 years who had recovered from COVID-19. Sequenced sample: PBMCs or T cells enriched from blood (not recorded which). The V and J genes are TRBV28 and TRBJ2-7; 7 bases in the junction line up with TRBD1. The DNA reads TGTGCCAGCGGCTACAGGGGCCGTTCCTACGAGCAGTACTTC. This codes for CASGYRGRSYEQYF.